The clone carrying this T cell receptor beta chain was observed many times. Its target is not known. J was trimmed by 2 bases and V by 2 bases; bases with no gene match: 3. In germline, CDR1 is SGDLS, CDR2 YYNGEE. The CDR3 loop spans 15 amino acids. One entry per CDR3 protein results from TCRdb running MiXCR on the 5' RACE reads. This sample yields more than 5,000 distinct CDR3 sequences, of which around 2.3% are seen a single time; around half belongs to the top ten. This entry belongs to a study of CD8 T cells in ankylosing spondylitis. The study's findings and limits: Seemingly characteristic of ankylosing spondylitis blood was a TCR beta motif consisting of several highly homologous variants.

This receptor was taken from a male donor with ankylosing spondylitis or in good health (not recorded which). Material: blood, either unsorted or a sorted T cell fraction (not recorded which). The chain is built from TRBV9 and TRBJ2-7; 11 positions agree with TRBD1. The CDR3 is CASSVDRGLPYEQYF. In DNA form, the CDR3 reads TGTGCCAGCAGCGTGGACAGGGGGCTCCCCTACGAGCAGTACTTC.